A single sample gave rise to the 30 T cell receptor beta chains below, sequenced in a study of cytomegalovirus exposure and HLA in healthy donors. The PCR was carried out with 60 Vbeta primers and 13 Jbeta primers. Repertoires were generated with immunoSEQ multiplex PCR, while TCRdb's copy carries only in-frame clones and drops some. The table includes under 200,000 clones, over 70% detected once. Sequencing used PBMCs. These receptors were obtained from a woman aged 50 to 60 in good health and CMV-seronegative.

This clone appeared a few times. The chain recombines TRBV28 with TRBJ1-4; no definite D call. V gave up 2 bases and J gave up 7 bases, with 8 bases separating them. The germline CDR1 and CDR2 sequences are MDHEN and SYDVKM. This CDR3 contains 13 residues. The chain's CDR3 is CASSLEGAEKLFF. The CDR3 nucleotides read TGTGCCAGCAGTTTAGAGGGAGCTGAAAAACTGTTTTTT.

The rearrangement joins TRBV7-7 to TRBJ2-7; TRBD2 matches 7 bases. CDR1 is SSHAT and CDR2 is FNYEAQ in the germline V gene (reference sequence). The CDR3 sequence is 14 residues long. CDR3 protein: CASGPGTGGHEQYF. The CDR3 bases are TGTGCTAGCGGTCCCGGGACGGGAGGACACGAGCAGTACTTC. Complete variable domain (other parts from reference TRBV7-7 and TRBJ2-7): GAGVSQSPRYKVTKRGQDVTLRCDPISSHATLYWYQQALGQGPEFLTYFNYEAQPDKSGLPSDRFSAERPEGSISTLTIQRTEQRDSAMYRCASGPGTGGHEQYFGPGTRLTVT.

The chain has TRBV5-8 and TRBJ2-7, with D perhaps TRBD2 (5 bases). From germline, CDR1 is SGHTS and CDR2 YDEGEE. The CDR3 sequence is 15 residues long. Between the trimmed V and J ends, which lost 4 bases and 4 bases, there was a span of 18 bases. CDR3 in DNA: TGTGCCAGCAGCCAAGCCGAGGGAGAAAGATACGAGCAGTACTTC. Amino acid sequence: CASSQAEGERYEQYF.

The chain joins TRBV2 to TRBJ2-7; 7 nucleotides align to TRBD2. The CDR3 has 15 residues. The V and J ends lost 6 bases and 5 bases, in that order; junction bases with no gene match: 13. Germline lookup yields CDR1 SNHLY and CDR2 FYNNEI. CDR3 sequence: CASRRLGGRVHEQYF. CDR3 sequence (DNA): TGTGCCAGCAGGAGATTGGGAGGGAGGGTCCACGAGCAGTACTTC.

This chain links TRBV6-5 with TRBJ1-3; no clear D gene. V dropped 5 bases and J dropped 2 bases, with 13 bases sitting between them. This CDR3 region has 15 residues. The germline gives CDR1 MNHEY, CDR2 SVGAGI. The CDR3 sequence: CASSLTLVAGNTIYF. CDR3 coding DNA: TGTGCCAGCAGTCTCACCTTGGTAGCTGGAAACACCATATATTTT.

The V and J genes are TRBV4-1 and TRBJ2-7; TRBD2 matches 7 bases. This CDR3 has 15 amino acids. The V and J ends lost 4 bases and 3 bases, in that order; junction bases with no gene match: 9. The germline gives CDR1 MGHRA, CDR2 YSYEKL. The CDR3 nucleotides are TGCGCCAGCAGCCGCAACGGGGGGAATTACTACGAGCAGTACTTC. Translating it yields CASSRNGGNYYEQYF.

The chain couples TRBV9 to TRBJ1-3, with D maybe TRBD1 (5 bases). The CDR3 contains 14 residues. Trimming cost V 4 bases and J 8 bases, with 16 bases left between them. In germline, CDR1 is SGDLS, CDR2 YYNGEE. This CDR3 is CASSQQAIADTIYF. The DNA of the CDR3 is TGTGCCAGCAGCCAACAGGCCATCGCCGACACCATATATTTT. The variable domain in full, completed from reference TRBV9 and TRBJ1-3, reads DSGVTQTPKHLITATGQRVTLRCSPRSGDLSVYWYQQSLDQGLQFLIQYYNGEERAKGNILERFSAQQFPDLHSELNLSSLELGDSALYFCASSQQAIADTIYFGEGSWLTVV.

The V call is TRBV5-6, the J call TRBJ1-2; 7 bases agree with TRBD1. CDR3 length: 14 residues. Germline assignment: CDR1 SGHDT and CDR2 YYEEEE. The trim removed 7 bases at V and 5 bases at J, leaving 11 bases unmatched. CDR3 residues: CASGQDRMRYGYTF. Written as DNA, the CDR3 is TGTGCCAGCGGCCAGGACAGGATGCGTTATGGCTACACCTTC.

This clone occurred a few times. The rearrangement joins TRBV28 to TRBJ2-7, with 7 bases aligning to TRBD2. The germline V gene has CDR1 MDHEN and CDR2 SYDVKM. The CDR3 consists of 14 residues. With 1 base clipped from V and 3 bases from J, the junction kept 3 bases outside the gene matches. CDR3 in amino acids: CASSLYPSGYEQYF. CDR3 bases: TGTGCCAGCAGTTTATATCCTAGCGGCTACGAGCAGTACTTC.

The chain's CDR3 is CASPPAEESDTQYF. The CDR3 coding sequence is TGTGCCAGCCCCCCCGCGGAGGAGTCAGATACGCAGTATTTT. The rearrangement uses TRBV6-4 and TRBJ2-3, with D maybe TRBD2 (5 bases). This CDR3 is 14 amino acids long. The ends were cut back, 8 bases at V and 4 bases at J, with 16 bases in the middle. In germline, CDR1 is MRHNA, CDR2 SNTAGT.

The chain joins TRBV7-6 to TRBJ1-1; 7 bases fit TRBD1. The J segment lost 3 bases and the V segment lost 4 bases, leaving 11 bases of the junction unmatched. Germline loops: CDR1 SGHVS, CDR2 FNYEAQ. This CDR3 has 16 amino acids. The CDR3 sequence: CASSSRQGPVDTEAFF. The CDR3 nucleotides read TGTGCCAGCAGCTCCCGACAGGGCCCTGTTGACACTGAAGCTTTCTTT.

The chain couples TRBV9 to TRBJ1-1, with D perhaps TRBD1 (5 bases). CDR1 SGDLS and CDR2 YYNGEE come from the germline V gene. The ends were cut back, 0 bases at V and 4 bases at J, with 10 bases in the middle. CDR3 length: 14 residues. The CDR3 bases are TGTGCCAGCAGCGTAGCGGGGCGGGGCACTGAAGCTTTCTTT. This encodes CASSVAGRGTEAFF.

The V call is TRBV10-2, the J call TRBJ1-1; TRBD1 matches at 8 bases. Germline loops: CDR1 WSHSY, CDR2 SAAADI. Losses at the gene ends were 6 bases for V and 4 bases for J; bases not matched to a gene: 4. CDR3 size: 13 residues. CDR3 DNA: TGCGCCAGCAGGGACAGGGTCCCCACTGAAGCTTTCTTT. This gives the protein CASRDRVPTEAFF.

This chain links TRBV7-3 with TRBJ1-5, with a weak D call TRBD1 (5 bases). CDR1 and CDR2 from the germline V gene are SGHTA and FQGTGA. The V end lost 5 bases, the J end lost 5 bases, and 13 bases lay between the germline ends. The CDR3 covers 14 residues. The CDR3 bases are TGTGCCAGCAGCACCCAGGGAACTCATCAGCCCCAGCATTTT. Its translation: CASSTQGTHQPQHF.

The chain uses TRBV2 and TRBJ1-5, with D possibly being TRBD1 (6 bases). This CDR3 has 16 amino acids. CDR1 and CDR2 (germline): SNHLY, FYNNEI. The V gene lost 8 bases and the J gene lost 7 bases, with 24 bases spanning the gap. As DNA, the CDR3 is TGTGCCAGCTCAGAAGTAAGGGCAGGGGTAGAGCAGCCCCAGCATTTT. This sequence encodes CASSEVRAGVEQPQHF.

The chain recombines TRBV28 with TRBJ2-4; a weak D match, TRBD2 (7 bases). CDR3 length: 14 residues. From germline, CDR1 is MDHEN and CDR2 SYDVKM. The V gene lost 5 bases and the J gene lost 6 bases, with 14 bases spanning the gap. The CDR3 nucleotides read TGTGCCAGCAGTCCCCCGGGGGGCACAAACATTCAGTACTTC. Its protein product is CASSPPGGTNIQYF. The variable domain in full, with the rest retrieved from reference TRBV28 and TRBJ2-4, is DVKVTQSSRYLVKRTGEKVFLECVQDMDHENMFWYRQDPGLGLRLIYFSYDVKMKEKGDIPEGYSVSREKKERFSLILESASTNQTSMYLCASSPPGGTNIQYFGAGTRLSVL.

V gene TRBV19 combines with J gene TRBJ1-1; D is undetermined. Germline loops: CDR1 LNHDA, CDR2 SQIVND (reference sequence). V lost 10 bases and J 3 bases, leaving 21 bases between the germline ends. This CDR3 spans 15 amino acids. The CDR3 DNA follows: TGTGCCACTCAGTATAGCGGACGCATGGACACTGAAGCTTTCTTT. Translating gives CATQYSGRMDTEAFF.

The gene calls are TRBV9 and TRBJ2-5; 8 bases are shared with TRBD1. CDR1 and CDR2 (germline): SGDLS, YYNGEE. The ends lost 4 bases at V and 2 bases at J; junction bases unmatched: 4. The CDR3 has 14 residues. CDR3 amino acids: CASSPRTGQETQYF. The CDR3 DNA reads TGTGCCAGCAGCCCCCGGACAGGGCAAGAGACCCAGTACTTC.

The chain couples TRBV9 to TRBJ2-1, with TRBD2 identical over 8 bases. The junction had 11 bases not matched to a gene; V was cut back by 5 bases and J by 4 bases. CDR1 and CDR2 from the germline V gene are SGDLS and YYNGEE. This CDR3 region has 16 residues. The CDR3 DNA reads as TGTGCCAGCAGTGGCGGGGCGGGAGGACTGTACAATGAGCAGTTCTTC. Amino acid sequence: CASSGGAGGLYNEQFF.

The CDR3 is CASSRRRQETQYF. In nucleotides, the CDR3 is TGTGCCAGCAGCCGTCGTCGGCAAGAGACCCAGTACTTC. The chain couples TRBV13 to TRBJ2-5; D is unresolved. Germline CDR1 is PRHDT and CDR2 is FYEKMQ (reference sequence). This CDR3 spans 13 amino acids. The germline V and J ends were trimmed by 5 bases and 2 bases, with 9 bases remaining between them.

The DNA of the CDR3 is TGTGCCTGGAGTATGAACAGTAACTATGGCTACACCTTC. Amino acid sequence: CAWSMNSNYGYTF. The chain combines TRBV30 with TRBJ1-2; no clear D. CDR3 size: 13 residues. CDR1 and CDR2 (germline): GTSNPN, SVGIG (reference sequence). Trimming left V 2 bases short and J 1 base short, with 8 bases between.

The chain joins TRBV5-4 to TRBJ2-2, with 9 positions matching TRBD2. This CDR3 has 16 residues. Germline-derived CDR1 and CDR2 are SGHNT and YYREEE (reference sequence). V trimming: 4 bases; J trimming: 6 bases; junction bases outside the gene matches: 10. CDR3 in amino acids: CASSPGLAGSSGELFF. The CDR3 nucleotides read TGTGCCAGCAGCCCGGGACTAGCCGGGTCATCCGGGGAGCTGTTTTTT.

The J gene is TRBJ2-5, the V gene TRBV6-1, with 9 nucleotides matching TRBD2. Germline trimming cut 1 base from V and 1 base from J; bases unmatched to any gene: 4. The CDR3 is made up of 16 amino acids. Germline V CDR1 and CDR2: MNHNS, SASEGT. CDR3 nucleotides: TGTGCCAGCAGTGAAGTCGGCGGGGGGGCCCAAGAGACCCAGTACTTC. Translation gives CASSEVGGGAQETQYF.

This chain joins TRBV7-2 and TRBJ2-7; TRBD2 agrees at 10 bases. Trimming at V came to 4 bases and at J to 5 bases, leaving 8 bases not matched to a gene. Germline V gene sequence: CDR1 SGHTA, CDR2 FQGNSA. The CDR3 is 15 residues long. CDR3 residues: CASSSPVSGRNEQYF. CDR3 nucleotide sequence: TGTGCCAGCAGCTCCCCGGTTAGCGGGAGGAACGAGCAGTACTTC.

This clone was seen once. V usage is TRBV5-6 and J usage is TRBJ2-7; a weak D match, TRBD2 (5 bases). The CDR3 is 15 amino acids. Germline values: CDR1 SGHDT, CDR2 YYEEEE. The germline V and J ends were trimmed by 0 bases and 0 bases, with 10 bases remaining between them. The CDR3 reads CASSLVSGYSYEQYF. The CDR3 region has the DNA TGTGCCAGCAGCTTGGTTTCGGGGTACTCCTACGAGCAGTACTTC.

This chain connects TRBV6-5 to TRBJ1-2; 7 nucleotides agree with TRBD1. The V gene end was trimmed by 5 bases and the J gene end by 0 bases; junction bases not matched to a gene: 6. The CDR3 has 15 amino acids. Germline loops: CDR1 MNHEY, CDR2 SVGAGI. The CDR3 DNA follows: TGTGCCAGCAGTACAAGGGACAGAGCTAACTATGGCTACACCTTC. This sequence encodes CASSTRDRANYGYTF.

As concerns this clone: The junction departs from the called germline gene at one end, perhaps through a read error. This chain uses TRBV7-6 with TRBJ2-7; TRBD2 matches 13 bases. Germline loops: CDR1 SGHVS, CDR2 FNYEAQ. There are 15 residues in the CDR3. The CDR3 coding sequence is TGTGCCAGCAGCTTAGGTCCCACTAGCGGGGGGGAGGTTTATTTC. It translates to CASSLGPTSGGEVYF. The full variable domain, completed using reference TRBV7-6 and TRBJ2-7, is GAGVSQSPRYKVTKRGQDVALRCDPISGHVSLYWYRQALGQGPEFLTYFNYEAQQDKSGLPNDRFSAERPEGSISTLTIQRTEQRDSAMYRCASSLGPTSGGEVYFGPGTRLTVT.

The chain recombines TRBV5-8 with TRBJ2-3, with D possibly being TRBD2 (6 bases). Germline CDR1 reads SGHTS; CDR2 reads YDEGEE. This CDR3 contains 13 residues. The V end lost 4 bases, the J end lost 7 bases, and 13 bases lay between the germline ends. Here the CDR3 reads CASSRGAGYTQYF. The CDR3 nucleotides read TGTGCCAGCAGCCGGGGCGCGGGGTATACGCAGTATTTT.

The V call is TRBV7-3, the J call TRBJ2-5, with 7 bases identical to TRBD2. V was clipped by 5 bases and J by 5 bases; unmatched bases: 5. The CDR3 totals 13 residues. Germline lookup yields CDR1 SGHTA and CDR2 FQGTGA. CDR3 sequence (DNA): TGTGCCAGCAGCAGAGGGGACTACGAGACCCAGTACTTC. Amino acid sequence: CASSRGDYETQYF.

Only one count was recorded for this clone. This sequence joins TRBV10-3 and TRBJ2-2; 7 bases line up with TRBD1. The CDR3 is made up of 16 amino acids. V lost 6 bases to trimming and J lost 4 bases; unmatched junction nucleotides: 11. Looked up from germline, CDR1 is ENHRY and CDR2 is SYGVKD. CDR3 bases: TGTGCCATCAGAGAAGACAGGGTTGCGAGCACCGGGGAGCTGTTTTTT. Residues: CAIREDRVASTGELFF.